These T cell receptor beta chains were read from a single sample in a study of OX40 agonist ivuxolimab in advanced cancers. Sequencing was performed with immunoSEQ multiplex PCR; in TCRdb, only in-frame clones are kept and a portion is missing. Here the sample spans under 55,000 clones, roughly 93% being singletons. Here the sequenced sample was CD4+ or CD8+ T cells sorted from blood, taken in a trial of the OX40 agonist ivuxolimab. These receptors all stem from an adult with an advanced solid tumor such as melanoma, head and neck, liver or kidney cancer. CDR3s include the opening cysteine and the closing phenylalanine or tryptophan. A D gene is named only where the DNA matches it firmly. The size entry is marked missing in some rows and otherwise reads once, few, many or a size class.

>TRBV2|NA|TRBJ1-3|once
TGTGCCAGCAGTAAACACACCGAAGGGTCTGGAAACACCATATATTTT
CASSKHTEGSGNTIYF
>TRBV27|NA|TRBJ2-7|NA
TGTGCCAGCAGTTTATATTACGCGGGCTCCTACGAGCAGTACTTC
CASSLYYAGSYEQYF
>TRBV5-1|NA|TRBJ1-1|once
TGCGCCAGCAGCCCTGGCGGGGGGGAGCCTTTCTTT
CASSPGGGEPFF
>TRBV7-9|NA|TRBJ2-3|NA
TGTGCCAGCAGATTAAGTGGGCCGAGCACAGATACGCAGTATTTT
CASRLSGPSTDTQYF
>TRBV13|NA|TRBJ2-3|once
TGTGCCAGCAGCCCAAAAAAGTCCCCAGATACGCAGTATTTT
CASSPKKSPDTQYF
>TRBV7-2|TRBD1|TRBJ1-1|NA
TGTACCAGCAGCTCCACCCGGGACAGGGTTGAAGCTTTCTTT
CTSSSTRDRVEAFF
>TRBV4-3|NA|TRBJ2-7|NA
TGCGCCAGCAGCCAGGGGACGAGCTACTTCTACGAGCAGTACTTC
CASSQGTSYFYEQYF
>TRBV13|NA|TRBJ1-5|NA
TGTGCCAGCAGCTTAGGCGGGCATCAGCCCCAGCATTTT
CASSLGGHQPQHF
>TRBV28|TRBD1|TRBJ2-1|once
TGTGCCAGCAGACTCACAGGGGCCGCGAATGAGCAGTTCTTC
CASRLTGAANEQFF
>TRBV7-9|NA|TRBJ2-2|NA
TGTGCCAGCAGCCCAGGGGAGACGGACACCGGGGAGCTGTTTTTT
CASSPGETDTGELFF
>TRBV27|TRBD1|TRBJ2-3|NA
TGTGCCAGCAGCGACAGGGTAGAAGATACGCAGTATTTT
CASSDRVEDTQYF